This T cell receptor beta chain originates from a study of circulating CD8 cells and anti-PD-1 response in melanoma. Study-level background: Treatment was intravenous nivolumab at 3 mg/kg every 2 weeks.

Using around 15 ng of total RNA, TCR libraries were made with the QIAseq Immune Repertoire TCR panel. One entry per CDR3 protein, called by TCRdb with MiXCR from the reads. This table has roughly 1,000 distinct CDR3 sequences, more than 7.5% appearing once. Four subsets defined by PD-1 and/or TIGIT were sorted from live CD3+CD8+TCRalphabeta+ cells. On this clonotype itself: What it recognizes is unknown.

Notes on the study in general: Generally, no replicate experiments were performed.

Germline CDR1 and CDR2: GTSNPN and SVGIG (reference sequence). Trimming removed 2 bases at V and 5 bases at J, with 6 bases between. The CDR3 extends over 12 amino acids. The input for sequencing was CD8+ T cells from PBMCs, taken at baseline or after one month of anti-PD-1 therapy (not recorded which). The chain is built from TRBV30 and TRBJ2-2, with D possibly TRBD2 on 5 matching bases. This TCR derives from a human donor with melanoma. The CDR3 loop reads CAWSPGTGELFF. The DNA for the CDR3 is TGTGCCTGGAGTCCGGGGACCGGGGAGCTGTTTTTT.